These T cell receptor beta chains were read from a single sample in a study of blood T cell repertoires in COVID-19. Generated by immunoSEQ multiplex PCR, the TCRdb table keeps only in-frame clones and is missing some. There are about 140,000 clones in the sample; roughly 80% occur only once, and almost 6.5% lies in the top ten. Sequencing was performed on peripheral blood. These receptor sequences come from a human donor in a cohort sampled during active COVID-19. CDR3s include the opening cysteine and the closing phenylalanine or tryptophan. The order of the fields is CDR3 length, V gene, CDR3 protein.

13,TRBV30,CAWGDGEGTPLHF
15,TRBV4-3,CASSHAGGVNYGYTF
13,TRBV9,CASSLTVDYGYTF
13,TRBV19,CASSSRGTDTQYF
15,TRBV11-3,CASSIGTGVGETQYF
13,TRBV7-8,CASSLGGRETQYF
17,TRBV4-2,CASSQEGGRELGNTIYF
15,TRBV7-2,CASSSQREGKDTQYF
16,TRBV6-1,CASSEARVPTNEKLFF
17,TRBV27,CASSLSAGSSYNSPLHF
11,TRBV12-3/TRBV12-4,CASSLTGEQYF
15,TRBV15,CATSRDPAGNTEAFF
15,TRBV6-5,CASSYEGASTDTQYF
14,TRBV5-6,CASSLPGQGNEAFF
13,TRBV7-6,CASSQQGNTEAFF
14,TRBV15,CATSLDRGGEKLFF
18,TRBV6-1,CASSDDRGLVRGNQPQHF
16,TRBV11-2,CASSLVSGTGSYEQYF
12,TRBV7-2,CASSRLEGEQFF
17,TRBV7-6,CASSPTPETGFQETQYF
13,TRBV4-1,CASSTPQGTEAFF
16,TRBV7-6,CASTRNVADNTGELFF
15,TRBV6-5,CASSYLTGAGNTIYF
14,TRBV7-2,CASSLRTDSYGYTF
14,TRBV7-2,CASSFRTGIATQYF
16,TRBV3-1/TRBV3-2,CASSQGSGGGTDTQYF
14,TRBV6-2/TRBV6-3,CASSRLSGANVLTF
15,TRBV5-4,CASSLNGVDNSPLHF
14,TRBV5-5,CASSLAGVNEKLFF
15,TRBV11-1,CASSSGLGGTDTQYF
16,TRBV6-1,CASSALTGGPEETQYF
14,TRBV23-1,CASSGGTTIYEQYF
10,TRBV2,CASSPGQGYF